The present entry profiles one TCR beta chain with its context. This clone was counted ten times or more. No cognate antigen has been identified for it. Sequence at one end of the junction differs from germline and may be a read error. The read ends 3 residues early relative to the CDR3; the germline J gene fills the gap. The data originate from a study of T cell clonality in common variable immunodeficiency (dated by TCRdb to the mid-2010s). What the authors observed across the whole study: According to the authors, figuring out what caused the increased clonality in CVID would require sequencing the repertoires of T cell subpopulations. TCRbeta clonality was higher in CVID subjects than in healthy controls (t-test p = 0.018), and the increase was most characteristic of about a third of subjects. Healthy controls shared more TCRbeta clones with each other than CVID subjects shared among themselves (p < 0.0001). Patient heterogeneity within the CVID cohort put limits on correlating repertoire features with clinical complications. Even though DNA input was equal, the average per sample came to roughly 80,000 unique sequences for controls compared with about 30,000 for CVID samples. CVID TCRbeta sequences reportedly showed fewer deletions and N-nucleotide insertions and lacked highly modified clones with 13 or more V deletions.

Diagnosis of CVID followed standard criteria, namely serum IgG, IgA and/or IgM below the normal range together with specific antibody deficiency. There were 40 to 45 subjects in the CVID group (about 15 female and roughly 29 male), ranging in age from about 9 to 70 years, with a mean age of around 40. Both CVID patients and healthy controls were predominantly of Caucasian heritage. Replacement immunoglobulin therapy had been administered to all CVID subjects for at least one year at the time of study participation. No CVID subject was ill or taking immunomodulatory or immunosuppressive medication when blood was collected. Heparinized peripheral whole blood samples of 5 to 8 ml were collected from each donor. TCRbeta CDR3 repertoires were sequenced from genomic DNA of adults with common variable immune deficiency (CVID) and healthy adult controls. Diluted blood was density-centrifuged over Hypaque 1077 or Ficoll-Paque to isolate peripheral blood mononuclear cells. Genomic DNA was obtained from unsorted mononuclear cells using either Qiagen column purification or a centrifugation-based method.

Taken from cysteine to phenylalanine, the CDR3 has 16 residues. The CDR3 was read in part: 39 bases, with the frame set at base 1. The germline V gene encodes CDR1 LGHNA and CDR2 YNFKEQ. For sequencing input, CVID and control samples contributed equivalent amounts of genomic DNA. For every sample, a 60 bp segment covering the rearranged TCRbeta CDR3 region was amplified and then sequenced. TCRbeta amplification used the immunoSEQ assay, a bias-corrected multiplex PCR with high-throughput sequencing. The study's own analysis went as follows. Each unique nucleotide sequence was treated as a clone and annotated with V, D and J genes, copy number and frequency. Sequences were labeled productive if in frame, and non-productive if out of frame or containing stop codons. As previously described, Shannon's entropy was used to calculate clonality. Mean CDR3 Kyte-Doolittle hydropathy was derived from the predicted amino acid sequences of productive clones. Scaled V gene usage was hierarchically clustered using Manhattan distance and complete linkage with the R hclust function. To assess clone sharing by CDR3 amino acid sequence, 12 repertoires per group were resampled over 100 rounds. Repertoires were searched for 60 to 80 published EBV-specific and fewer than 300 published CMV-specific TCRbeta sequences. A couple of CVID samples yielding fewer than 10,000 sequences were excluded from analysis, leaving under 50 CVID repertoires. TCRdb mirrors the immuneACCESS table, restricted to in-frame sequences. Some clones are absent from its copies; in checked studies, under half trace to an unresolved V gene, and the reason for the others is unknown. The DNA gave D and trimming, while V, J and clone size come from that table. This sample was tabulated with 20,000 to 25,000 clones, among which there are no singletons. Together, the top ten hold approximately 2% of the sample.

This chain joins TRBV4-2 to TRBJ1-1, with an unclear D gene assignment. The sequenced sample was peripheral blood mononuclear cells. This TCR was sampled from a human donor with common variable immunodeficiency. The sequenced CDR3 bases are TGCGCCAGCAGCCTGGTTCTGGAGCTTAGCGGGACTGAA. Its product reads: CASSLVLELSGTE. The full-length CDR3 reads as CASSLVLELSGTEAFF.